This T cell receptor (beta chain) is from a study of CD4 T cells in relation to SARS-CoV-2 and coronaviruses. Method: immunoSEQ multiplex PCR; TCRdb's copy keeps in-frame clones and lacks some. The repertoire holds fewer than 35,000 clones, with under 80% as singletons. The CDR3 has 14 residues. The V and J ends lost 5 bases and 0 bases, in that order; junction bases with no gene match: 2. Germline V lookup: CDR1 SNHLY, CDR2 FYNNEI. General study findings and limits: According to naive versus memory sequencing, detected responses are memory recall, not newly primed.

A note on this clone: What it binds is unknown.

This receptor was obtained from an adult with COVID-19. The sample taken for sequencing was memory CD4+ T cells from PBMCs, cultured in vitro. The rearrangement uses TRBV2 and TRBJ2-3, with 7 bases matching TRBD2. This CDR3 is CASSYSGSTDTQYF. DNA of the CDR3: TGTGCCAGCAGTTATAGCGGGAGCACAGATACGCAGTATTTT.